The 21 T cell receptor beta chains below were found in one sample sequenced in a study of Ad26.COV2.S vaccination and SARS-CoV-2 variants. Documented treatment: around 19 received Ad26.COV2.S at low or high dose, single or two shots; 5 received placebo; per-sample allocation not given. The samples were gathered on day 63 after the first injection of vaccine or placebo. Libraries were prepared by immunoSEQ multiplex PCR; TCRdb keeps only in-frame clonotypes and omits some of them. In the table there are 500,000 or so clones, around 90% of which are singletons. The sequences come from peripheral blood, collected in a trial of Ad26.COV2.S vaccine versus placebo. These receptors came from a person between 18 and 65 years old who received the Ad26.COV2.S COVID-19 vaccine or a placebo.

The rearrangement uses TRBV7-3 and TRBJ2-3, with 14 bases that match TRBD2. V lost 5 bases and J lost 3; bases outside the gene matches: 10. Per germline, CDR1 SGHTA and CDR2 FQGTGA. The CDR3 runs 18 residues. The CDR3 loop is CASSQFRGLAGGTDTQYF. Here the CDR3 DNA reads TGTGCCAGCAGCCAATTCCGCGGACTAGCGGGAGGTACAGATACGCAGTATTTT.

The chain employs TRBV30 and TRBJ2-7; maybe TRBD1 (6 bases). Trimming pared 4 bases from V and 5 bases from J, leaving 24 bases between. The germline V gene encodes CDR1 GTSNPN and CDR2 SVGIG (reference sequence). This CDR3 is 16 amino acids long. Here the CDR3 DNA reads TGTGCCTGGACTATTAGAAAGGGGCAGGGGTCCCACGAGCAGTACTTC. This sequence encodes CAWTIRKGQGSHEQYF.

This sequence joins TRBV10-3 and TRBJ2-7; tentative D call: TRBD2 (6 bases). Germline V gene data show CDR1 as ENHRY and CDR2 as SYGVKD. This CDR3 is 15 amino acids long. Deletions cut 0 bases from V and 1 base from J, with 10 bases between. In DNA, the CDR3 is TGTGCCATCAGTGAGTCCGGAGGGCCGTCCTACGAGCAGTACTTC. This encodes CAISESGGPSYEQYF.

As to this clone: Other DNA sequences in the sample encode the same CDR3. The CDR3 DNA reads TGTGCCAGCAGTCGGGGCTACGAGCAGTACTTC. This codes for CASSRGYEQYF. The gene calls are TRBV12-3 or TRBV12-4 and TRBJ2-7; TRBD2 might be the D (5 bases). The V gene lost 5 bases and the J gene lost 3 bases, with 5 bases spanning the gap. The CDR3 has 11 amino acids.

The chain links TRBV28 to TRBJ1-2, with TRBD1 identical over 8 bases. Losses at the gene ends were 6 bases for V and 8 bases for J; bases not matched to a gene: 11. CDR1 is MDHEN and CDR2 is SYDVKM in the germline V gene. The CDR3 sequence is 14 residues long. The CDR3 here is CASSVPQGARGYTF. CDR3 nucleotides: TGTGCCAGCAGCGTACCCCAGGGGGCTAGAGGCTACACCTTC.

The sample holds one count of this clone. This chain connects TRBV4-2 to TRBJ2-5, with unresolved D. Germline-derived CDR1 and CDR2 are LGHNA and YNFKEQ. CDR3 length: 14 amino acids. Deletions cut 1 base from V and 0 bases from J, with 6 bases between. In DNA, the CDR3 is TGTGCCAGCAGCCAAGGGGGAAACCAAGAGACCCAGTACTTC. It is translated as CASSQGGNQETQYF.

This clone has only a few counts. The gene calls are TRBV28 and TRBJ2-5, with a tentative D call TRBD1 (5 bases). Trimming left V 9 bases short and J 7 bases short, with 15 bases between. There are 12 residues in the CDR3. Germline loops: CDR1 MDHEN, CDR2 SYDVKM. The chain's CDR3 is CASETPGRTQYF. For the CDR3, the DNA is TGTGCCAGTGAGACTCCAGGGCGGACCCAGTACTTC.

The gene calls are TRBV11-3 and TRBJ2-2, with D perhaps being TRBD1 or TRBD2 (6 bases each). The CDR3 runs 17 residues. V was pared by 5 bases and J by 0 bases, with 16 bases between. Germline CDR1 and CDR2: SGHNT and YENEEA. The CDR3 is CASSNHLGGANTGELFF. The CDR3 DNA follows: TGTGCCAGCAGCAACCACTTGGGGGGCGCGAACACCGGGGAGCTGTTTTTT. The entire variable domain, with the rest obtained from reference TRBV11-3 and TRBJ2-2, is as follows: EAGVVQSPRYKIIEKKQPVAFWCNPISGHNTLYWYLQNLGQGPELLIRYENEEAVDDSQLPKDRFSAERLKGVDSTLKIQPAELGDSAVYLCASSNHLGGANTGELFFGEGSRLTVL.

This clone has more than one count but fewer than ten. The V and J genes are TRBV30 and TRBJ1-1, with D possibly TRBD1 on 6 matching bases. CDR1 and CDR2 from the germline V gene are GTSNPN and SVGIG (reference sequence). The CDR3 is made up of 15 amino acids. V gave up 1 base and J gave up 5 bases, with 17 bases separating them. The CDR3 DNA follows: TGTGCCTGGAGTGGTAAGGGGGGGGCGCGGACTGAAGCTTTCTTT. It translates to CAWSGKGGARTEAFF.

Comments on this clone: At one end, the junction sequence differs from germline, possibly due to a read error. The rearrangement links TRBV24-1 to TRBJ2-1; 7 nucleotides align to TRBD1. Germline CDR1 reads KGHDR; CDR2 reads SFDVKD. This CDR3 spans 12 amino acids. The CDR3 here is CATSAGRGQLLF. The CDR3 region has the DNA TGTGCCACCAGTGCAGGTAGGGGACAGCTCCTCTTC.

In DNA form, the CDR3 reads TGTGCCAGCAGTGCGAGACAGGGGGTCGGTGGGGCCAACGTCCTGACTTTC. It specifies CASSARQGVGGANVLTF. The chain recombines TRBV6-1 with TRBJ2-6; 9 nucleotides line up with TRBD1. The CDR3 has 17 amino acids. J lost 3 bases, V lost 4 bases, and 7 bases had no gene match. Germline CDR1 and CDR2: MNHNS and SASEGT.

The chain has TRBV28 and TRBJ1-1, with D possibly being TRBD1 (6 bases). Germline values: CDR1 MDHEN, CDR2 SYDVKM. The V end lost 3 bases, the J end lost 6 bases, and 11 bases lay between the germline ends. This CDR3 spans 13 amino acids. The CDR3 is CASSLNRVAEAFF. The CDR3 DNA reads TGTGCCAGCAGTTTGAACAGGGTGGCTGAAGCTTTCTTT.

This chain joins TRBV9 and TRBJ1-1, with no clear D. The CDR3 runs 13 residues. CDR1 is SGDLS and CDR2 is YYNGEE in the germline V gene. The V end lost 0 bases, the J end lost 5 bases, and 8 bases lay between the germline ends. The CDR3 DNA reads TGTGCCAGCAGCGTAGAAATGGCTACTGAAGCTTTCTTT. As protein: CASSVEMATEAFF.

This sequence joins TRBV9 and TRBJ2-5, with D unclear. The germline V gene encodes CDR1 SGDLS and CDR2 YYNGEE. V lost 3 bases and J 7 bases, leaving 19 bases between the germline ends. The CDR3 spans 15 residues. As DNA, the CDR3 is TGTGCCAGCAGCGCGGCGGTAGGGCCCAAGGCGACCCAGTACTTC. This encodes CASSAAVGPKATQYF.

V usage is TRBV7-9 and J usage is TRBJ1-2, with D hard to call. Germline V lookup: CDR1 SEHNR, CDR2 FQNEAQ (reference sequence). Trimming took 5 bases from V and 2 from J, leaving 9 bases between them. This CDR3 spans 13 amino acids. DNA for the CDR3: TGTGCCAGCAGCCCCAAAGGGAACTATGGCTACACCTTC. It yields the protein CASSPKGNYGYTF.

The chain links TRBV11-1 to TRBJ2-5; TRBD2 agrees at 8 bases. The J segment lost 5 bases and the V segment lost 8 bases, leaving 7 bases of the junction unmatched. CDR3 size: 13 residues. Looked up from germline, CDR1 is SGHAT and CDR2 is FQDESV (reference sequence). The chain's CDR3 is CASARGGGETQYF. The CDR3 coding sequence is TGTGCCAGCGCCAGGGGCGGGGGGGAGACCCAGTACTTC.

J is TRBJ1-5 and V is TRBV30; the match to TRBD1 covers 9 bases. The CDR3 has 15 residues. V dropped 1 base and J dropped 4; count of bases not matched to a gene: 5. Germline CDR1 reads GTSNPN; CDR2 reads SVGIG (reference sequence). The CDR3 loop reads CAWSGGQGGNQPQHF. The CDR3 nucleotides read TGTGCCTGGAGTGGGGGACAGGGAGGTAATCAGCCCCAGCATTTT.

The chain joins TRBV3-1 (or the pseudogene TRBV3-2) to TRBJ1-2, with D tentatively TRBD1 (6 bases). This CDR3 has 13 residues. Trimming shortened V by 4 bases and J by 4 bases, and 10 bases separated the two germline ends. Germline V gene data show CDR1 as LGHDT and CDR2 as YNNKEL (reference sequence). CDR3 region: CASSLGGGYGYTF. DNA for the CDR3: TGTGCCAGCAGCCTGGGAGGGGGCTATGGCTACACCTTC.

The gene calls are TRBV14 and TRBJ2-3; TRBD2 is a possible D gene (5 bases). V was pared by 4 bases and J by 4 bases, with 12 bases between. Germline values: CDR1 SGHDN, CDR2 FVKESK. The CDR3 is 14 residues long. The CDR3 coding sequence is TGTGCCAGCAGCCTTTGGGGAGCAGCAGATACGCAGTATTTT. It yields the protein CASSLWGAADTQYF. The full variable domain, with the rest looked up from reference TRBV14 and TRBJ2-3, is EAGVTQFPSHSVIEKGQTVTLRCDPISGHDNLYWYRRVMGKEIKFLLHFVKESKQDESGMPNNRFLAERTGGTYSTLKVQPAELEDSGVYFCASSLWGAADTQYFGPGTRLTVL.

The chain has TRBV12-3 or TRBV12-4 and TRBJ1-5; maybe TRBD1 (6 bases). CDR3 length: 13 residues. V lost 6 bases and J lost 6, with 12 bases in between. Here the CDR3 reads CASRDSPGQPQHF. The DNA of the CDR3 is TGTGCCAGCAGGGACAGCCCAGGTCAGCCCCAGCATTTT.

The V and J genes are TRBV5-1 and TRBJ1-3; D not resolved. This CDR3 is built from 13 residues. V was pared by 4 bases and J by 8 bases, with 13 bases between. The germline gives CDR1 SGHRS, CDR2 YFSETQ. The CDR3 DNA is TGCGCCAGCAGCCCGATGTTGAGGGACACCATATATTTT. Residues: CASSPMLRDTIYF.